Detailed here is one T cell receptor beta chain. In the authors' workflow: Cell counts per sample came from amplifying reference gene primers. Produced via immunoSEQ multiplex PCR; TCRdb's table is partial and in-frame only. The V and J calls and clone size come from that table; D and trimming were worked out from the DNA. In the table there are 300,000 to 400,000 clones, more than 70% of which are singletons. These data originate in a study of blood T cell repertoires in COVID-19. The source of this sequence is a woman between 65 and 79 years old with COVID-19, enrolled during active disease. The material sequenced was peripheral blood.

CDR3 sequence reads: CASSRQPTNEKLFF. The CDR3 DNA is TGTGCCAGCTCGCGACAGCCAACTAATGAAAAACTGTTTTTT. The chain is built from TRBV18 and TRBJ1-4, with D maybe TRBD1 (5 bases). The CDR3 loop spans 14 amino acids. Trimming stripped 6 bases from V and 0 bases from J, with 8 bases between. Germline V gives CDR1 KGHSH, CDR2 LQKENI.